What follows is one TCR beta chain and its context. CDR3 length: 11 amino acids. V lost 8 bases, J lost 4 bases, and 9 bases lay in between. The germline V gene encodes CDR1 WSHSY and CDR2 SAAADI. PCR was performed using 60 Vbeta and 13 Jbeta primers. Clones were read by immunoSEQ multiplex PCR, and TCRdb kept only the in-frame ones, dropping some. The sample shows under 150,000 clones, approximately 84% of them seen only once. The sample comes from a study of cytomegalovirus exposure and HLA in healthy donors. This receptor was taken from a boy aged 2 to 9 in good health and CMV-seronegative. Sequencing was performed on PBMCs. The chain has TRBV10-2 and TRBJ2-7; weak D call: TRBD1 (6 bases). CDR3 region: CASRDTYEQYV. DNA of the CDR3: TGCGCCAGCCGGGACACTTACGAGCAGTACGTC.